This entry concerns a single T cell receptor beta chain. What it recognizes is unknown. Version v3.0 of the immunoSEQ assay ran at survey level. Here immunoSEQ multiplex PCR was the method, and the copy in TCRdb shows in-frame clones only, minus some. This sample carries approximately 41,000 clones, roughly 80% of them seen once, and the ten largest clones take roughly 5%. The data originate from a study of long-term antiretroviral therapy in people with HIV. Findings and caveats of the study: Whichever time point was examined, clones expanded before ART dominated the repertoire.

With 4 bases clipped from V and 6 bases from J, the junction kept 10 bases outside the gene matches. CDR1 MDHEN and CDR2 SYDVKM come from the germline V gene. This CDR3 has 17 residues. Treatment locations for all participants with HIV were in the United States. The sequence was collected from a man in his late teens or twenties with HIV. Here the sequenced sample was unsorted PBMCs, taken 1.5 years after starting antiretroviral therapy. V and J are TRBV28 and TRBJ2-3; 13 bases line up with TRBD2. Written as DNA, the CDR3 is TGTGCCAGCAGTTCGCAACAGGGACTAGCGGGACGGGATACGCAGTATTTT. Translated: CASSSQQGLAGRDTQYF.